One and the same sample provided the 8 T cell receptor beta chains below, sequenced in a study of T cell changes during pregnancy in multiple sclerosis. The assay was immunoSEQ multiplex PCR, and TCRdb's table has in-frame clones only and misses some. The repertoire holds some 29,000 clones, with around 89% as singletons. The sequencing here drew on CD8+ T cells from peripheral blood mononuclear cells, taken in the third trimester of pregnancy. The receptors were gathered from a female donor with multiple sclerosis, enrolled in a pregnancy study.

The chain uses TRBV29-1 and TRBJ1-2; perhaps TRBD1 as D (6 bases). The CDR3 is 12 amino acids. Germline assignment: CDR1 SQVTM and CDR2 ANQGSEA. V lost 4 bases and J lost 3, with 9 bases in between. CDR3 sequence (DNA): TGCAGCGTTGGCCCAGGGGACTATGGCTACACCTTC. Its translation: CSVGPGDYGYTF.

Here the CDR3 DNA reads TGTGCCAGCAGCCCTAGCAGACGGGAGGGTCCTAATGAGATCCCTAATGAGCAGTTCTTC. Translated, it gives CASSPSRREGPNEIPNEQFF. The chain combines TRBV13 with TRBJ2-1, with TRBD2 matching 8 bases. The CDR3 contains 20 residues. The germline V gene encodes CDR1 PRHDT and CDR2 FYEKMQ (reference sequence). With V trimmed by 5 bases and J by 7 bases, 25 bases remained unmatched.

This clone has only a few counts. CDR3 residues: CASSRHHDTEAFF. The CDR3 DNA reads as TGTGCCAGCTCCCGACACCATGACACTGAAGCTTTCTTT. V is TRBV18 and J is TRBJ1-1; D gene ambiguous. The germline CDR1 and CDR2 sequences are KGHSH and LQKENI. Between the trimmed V and J ends, which lost 6 bases and 3 bases, there was a span of 11 bases. CDR3 size: 13 residues.

The rearrangement joins TRBV6-4 to TRBJ2-3; 8 bases are shared with TRBD1. The CDR3 sequence is 16 residues long. J lost 1 base, V lost 0 bases, and 3 bases had no gene match. The germline V gene encodes CDR1 MRHNA and CDR2 SNTAGT. The CDR3 sequence: CASSDSETGGTDTQYF. For the CDR3, the DNA is TGTGCCAGCAGTGACTCGGAGACAGGGGGCACAGATACGCAGTATTTT.

The chain uses TRBV18 and TRBJ2-1, with TRBD2 identical over 9 bases. J lost 0 bases, V lost 5 bases, and 2 bases had no gene match. The CDR3 spans 15 residues. The germline gives CDR1 KGHSH, CDR2 LQKENI. CDR3 sequence: CASSASGNSYNEQFF. The CDR3 DNA reads as TGTGCCAGCTCAGCTAGCGGGAACTCCTACAATGAGCAGTTCTTC.

The chain uses TRBV13 and TRBJ2-3; 7 bases match TRBD1. This CDR3 has 17 amino acids. V lost 5 bases and J lost 2; bases outside the gene matches: 13. CDR1 PRHDT and CDR2 FYEKMQ come from the germline V gene (reference sequence). CDR3 coding DNA: TGTGCCAGCAGCCCGGGACAGATTAAGACACCCACAGATACGCAGTATTTT. Translating it yields CASSPGQIKTPTDTQYF.

The chain uses TRBV4-1 and TRBJ1-5; D unclear. The CDR3 is made up of 16 amino acids. Germline CDR1 reads MGHRA; CDR2 reads YSYEKL. Deletions cut 0 bases from V and 0 bases from J, with 9 bases between. The CDR3 nucleotides read TGCGCCAGCAGCCAAGACCCGGGAATTAGCAATCAGCCCCAGCATTTT. This sequence encodes CASSQDPGISNQPQHF.

V gene TRBV30 combines with J gene TRBJ1-3; weak D call: TRBD1 (6 bases). V lost 2 bases to trimming and J lost 4 bases, with 15 bases between them. CDR3 length: 15 residues. Germline-derived CDR1 and CDR2 are GTSNPN and SVGIG (reference sequence). The DNA for the CDR3 is TGTGCCTGGAGTCGACGGGGGGCGAGAGGAAACACCATATATTTT. Residues: CAWSRRGARGNTIYF.